This TCR beta chain emerged from a study of cytomegalovirus exposure and HLA in healthy donors. Regarding the study as a whole: The productive fraction for most TCR beta V segments was about 87% or about 30% in an earlier analysis. A cluster of highly shared sequence variants was likely a sequencing artifact. Several V segments, TRBV6-2 and TRBV6-3 among them, could not be told apart and were dropped.

With regard to this clone: What it recognizes is unknown.

V was cut by 0 bases and J by 0 bases, with 9 bases left in between. The CDR3 runs to 16 residues. Germline CDR1 LGHNA, CDR2 YSLEER. The PCR contained 60 Vbeta and 13 Jbeta primers. The table came from immunoSEQ multiplex PCR; TCRdb's copy has only in-frame clones and leaves some out. The top ten clones hold roughly 4.5% of a sample with around 94,000 clones, roughly 79% of them seen once. J is TRBJ1-3 and V is TRBV4-3; D not certain. This receptor was identified in a woman between 35 and 50 years old in good health and CMV-seronegative. Sequenced input: PBMCs. CDR3 protein: CASSQDDSSSGNTIYF. CDR3 bases: TGCGCCAGCAGCCAAGACGACTCGAGCTCTGGAAACACCATATATTTT.